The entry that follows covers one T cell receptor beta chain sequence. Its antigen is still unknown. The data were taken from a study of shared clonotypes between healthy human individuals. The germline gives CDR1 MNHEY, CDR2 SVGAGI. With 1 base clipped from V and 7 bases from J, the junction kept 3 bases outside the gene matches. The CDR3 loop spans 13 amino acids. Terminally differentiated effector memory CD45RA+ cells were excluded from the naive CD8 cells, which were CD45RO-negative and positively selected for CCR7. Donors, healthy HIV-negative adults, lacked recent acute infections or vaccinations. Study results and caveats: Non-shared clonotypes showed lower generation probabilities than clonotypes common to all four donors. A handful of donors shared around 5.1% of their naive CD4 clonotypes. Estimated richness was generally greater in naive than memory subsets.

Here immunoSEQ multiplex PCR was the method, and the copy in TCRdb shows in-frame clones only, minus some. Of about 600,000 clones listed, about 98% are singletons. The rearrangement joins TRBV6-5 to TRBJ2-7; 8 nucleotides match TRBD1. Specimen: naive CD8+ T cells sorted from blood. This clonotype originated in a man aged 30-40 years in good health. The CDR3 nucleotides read TGTGCCAGCAGTTACTTAAACAGGGGGGAGCAGTACTTC. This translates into CASSYLNRGEQYF.